This T cell receptor (beta chain) was profiled in a study of Ad26.COV2.S vaccination and SARS-CoV-2 variants (dated by TCRdb to the early 2020s). Describing the broader study: The specificity and breadth of SARS-CoV-2-reactive T cell receptors after Ad26.COV2.S vaccination were assessed by TCRbeta repertoire sequencing. The TCR-sequenced set comprised around 30 samples: approximately 19 Ad26.COV2.S vaccine recipients, 5 placebo recipients and 8 SARS-CoV-2 convalescent individuals.

Broader findings and caveats from the paper: Comparable non-spike TCR breadth was observed between vaccine and placebo recipients, consistent with only spike being contained in the vaccine. Substantial breadth of spike-specific CD8+ and CD4+ T cell responses was reported after vaccination. Compared with placebo recipients, Ad26.COV2.S recipients showed higher spike-specific TCR breadth (P = 0.0014). The authors noted that the TCR breadth and depth analyses may have underestimated total T cell responses.

The time point label on this specimen signifies: individuals recovered from natural SARS-CoV-2 infection. TCRbeta CDR3 regions were sequenced with the immunoSEQ Assay. After extraction, genomic DNA underwent amplification by bias-controlled multiplex PCR, followed by high-throughput sequencing. The authors' analysis ran thus. Collapsing and filtering of sequences were performed to quantify the absolute abundance of each unique TCRbeta CDR3 region. Usable DNA was measured by amplifying reference genes present in all nucleated cells, and TCRbeta template counts were normalized to that usable DNA to estimate T cell fraction. Repertoire TCRs were annotated as SARS-CoV-2-specific when V gene, CDR3 amino acid sequence and J gene were exactly matched to a known reactive TCR set. The reference SARS-CoV-2 TCR set was derived from MIRA and filtered for enrichment in COVID-19-positive ImmuneCODE repertoires, a step that removed public or cross-reactive TCRs. Using the MIRA antigens, annotated TCRs were further analysed by specific ORF or by position within an ORF. Breadth was defined as annotated unique rearrangements over total unique productive rearrangements; depth was the summed frequency of those rearrangements. TCR breadth was compared between groups using two-sided Wilcoxon rank-sum tests. The table comes from immuneACCESS by way of TCRdb, which keeps in-frame sequences with V and J called. Part of the clones is missing from these tables; in studies checked, under half for an unresolved V gene and the rest for unknown reasons. V and J calls and clone size are those listed in that table; D and trimming were worked out from the DNA. This sample has more than 150,000 clones in its table, and around nine tenths of those were observed once. The ten largest clones take up over 4.5% of the sample.

As concerns this clone: Its cognate antigen has yet to be identified. The input lacks base qualities; no much larger clone sits a single base away.

The clonotype comes from a human donor who had recovered from COVID-19. Sequences were derived from peripheral blood, sampled after recovery from COVID-19.

The CDR3 reads as follows: CASSATSGGHEQYF. The DNA reads as follows: TGTGCCAGCAGCGCGACTAGCGGGGGCCACGAGCAGTACTTC. The chain uses TRBV7-9 and TRBJ2-7, with 12 junctional bases fitting TRBD2. For CDR1 and CDR2, the germline V gene (reference sequence) lists SEHNR and FQNEAQ. The germline V and J ends show losses of 5 bases and 5 bases respectively, and no gene match explains 4 bases of the junction. The CDR3 has 14 amino acids, counting the end cysteine and phenylalanine. Left in the record is the CDR3 DNA by itself, 42 bases read in frame from the first base.